These 29 T cell receptor beta chains were all obtained from the same sample, sequenced in a study of blood T cell repertoires in COVID-19. Measured with immunoSEQ multiplex PCR; TCRdb has only the in-frame clones, and not every one. Of 150,000 to 200,000 clones in the sample, about 85% were seen once. Sequencing was done on a sample of peripheral blood. All receptors come from a man aged 60 to 69 with active or convalescent COVID-19.

This rearrangement joins TRBV6-5 to TRBJ2-3, with TRBD2 identical over 8 bases. The CDR3 consists of 13 residues. The V segment lost 7 bases and the J segment 6 bases; nucleotides outside the gene matches: 6. Germline values: CDR1 MNHEY, CDR2 SVGAGI. In nucleotides, the CDR3 is TGTGCCAGCACCCCACCGGGGGGGGATACGCAGTATTTT. Translated, it gives CASTPPGGDTQYF.

The CDR3 here is CSVEFPGYDTGELFF. CDR3 bases: TGCAGCGTTGAGTTCCCAGGGTACGACACCGGGGAGCTGTTTTTT. The J gene is TRBJ2-2, the V gene TRBV29-1; D may be TRBD1 (5 bases). The CDR3 extends over 15 amino acids. The germline V gene encodes CDR1 SQVTM and CDR2 ANQGSEA. V lost 3 bases and J lost 3, with 14 bases in between.

This chain joins TRBV7-2 and TRBJ2-5, with D possibly being TRBD1 (5 bases). Per germline, CDR1 SGHTA and CDR2 FQGNSA. The V gene lost 5 bases and the J gene lost 5 bases, with 21 bases spanning the gap. The CDR3 has 16 amino acids. CDR3 in DNA: TGTGCCAGCAGCCCCCTCGGCAGGGCGGCAAGGGAGACCCAGTACTTC. Its protein is CASSPLGRAARETQYF. Filled out from reference TRBV7-2 and TRBJ2-5, the complete variable domain reads GAGVSQSPSNKVTEKGKDVELRCDPISGHTALYWYRQSLGQGLEFLIYFQGNSAPDKSGLPSDRFSAERTGGSVSTLTIQRTQQEDSAVYLCASSPLGRAARETQYFGPGTRLLVL.

V is TRBV7-9 and J is TRBJ2-6; possible D gene TRBD1, 6 bases. The CDR3 has 15 amino acids. CDR1 and CDR2 (germline): SEHNR, FQNEAQ (reference sequence). The V gene lost 8 bases and the J gene lost 4 bases, with 15 bases spanning the gap. CDR3 DNA sequence: TGTGCCAGCGGACCACAGGGAGCGGGGGCCAACGTCCTGACTTTC. It translates to CASGPQGAGANVLTF.

This chain uses TRBV5-1 with TRBJ2-5; 7 bases map to TRBD2. The CDR3 has 15 residues. Trimming cost V 5 bases and J 3 bases; bases outside gene matches: 10. Germline V gene sequence: CDR1 SGHRS, CDR2 YFSETQ. The DNA of the CDR3 is TGCGCCAGCAGACCACGACTAGCATCAAAAGAGACCCAGTACTTC. It codes for CASRPRLASKETQYF.

The CDR3: CAARSAGTDTQYF. The CDR3, as DNA: TGTGCCGCTCGCTCTGCAGGTACAGATACGCAGTATTTT. The chain joins TRBV9 to TRBJ2-3; D is unresolved. V was trimmed by 10 bases and J by 3 bases, leaving 15 bases between them. The CDR3 extends over 13 amino acids. Per germline, CDR1 SGDLS and CDR2 YYNGEE.

The rearrangement links TRBV18 to TRBJ1-2; 12 nucleotides align to TRBD1. Germline lookup yields CDR1 KGHSH and CDR2 LQKENI. Trimming removed 3 bases from V and 6 bases from J; junction bases left unmatched: 5. This CDR3 has 15 amino acids. The CDR3 loop is CASSPGTGGANGYTF. The DNA of the CDR3 is TGTGCCAGCTCACCGGGGACAGGGGGCGCGAATGGCTACACCTTC. Supplemented by reference TRBV18 and TRBJ1-2, the full variable domain reads NAGVMQNPRHLVRRRGQEARLRCSPMKGHSHVYWYRQLPEEGLKFMVYLQKENIIDESGMPKERFSAEFPKEGPSILRIQQVVRGDSAAYFCASSPGTGGANGYTFGSGTRLTVV.

This clone was recorded only once. The chain carries TRBV5-1 and TRBJ2-1, with D maybe TRBD1 (5 bases). The germline gives CDR1 SGHRS, CDR2 YFSETQ. Between the trimmed V and J ends, which lost 0 bases and 2 bases, there was a span of 9 bases. This CDR3 is 15 amino acids long. The CDR3 region is CASSLAAGTYNEQFF. The CDR3 region has the DNA TGCGCCAGCAGCTTGGCCGCAGGGACCTACAATGAGCAGTTCTTC.

The chain joins TRBV11-2 to TRBJ1-1; the D gene is possibly TRBD1 (6 bases). V was shortened by 5 bases and J by 5 bases, with 15 bases between the two germline ends. From germline, CDR1 is SGHAT and CDR2 FQNNGV. CDR3 length: 14 residues. The CDR3 sequence is CASSPSLQGTEAFF. The CDR3 DNA reads as TGTGCCAGCAGCCCTAGTCTACAGGGTACTGAAGCTTTCTTT.

Details on this clone: Other DNA sequences within the sample encode an identical CDR3. This chain uses TRBV7-9 with TRBJ2-7; no definite D call. Trimming shortened V by 5 bases and J by 3 bases, and 5 bases separated the two germline ends. Germline loops: CDR1 SEHNR, CDR2 FQNEAQ (reference sequence). The CDR3 is 11 residues long. CDR3 loop: CASSLSYEQYF. The CDR3 region has the DNA TGTGCCAGCAGCCTGAGCTACGAGCAGTACTTC.

This clone was picked up a small number of times. The genes are TRBV11-3 and TRBJ1-1, with a possible D match to TRBD1 (6 bases). This CDR3 spans 13 amino acids. Germline assignment: CDR1 SGHNT and CDR2 YENEEA. V gave up 0 bases and J gave up 7 bases, with 9 bases separating them. The CDR3 loop is CASSLDRGGEAFF. The CDR3 nucleotides are TGTGCCAGCAGCTTAGACAGGGGCGGTGAAGCTTTCTTT.

The J gene is TRBJ1-6, the V gene TRBV3-1 (or the pseudogene TRBV3-2); 8 positions agree with TRBD1. The germline CDR1 and CDR2 sequences are LGHDT and YNNKEL (reference sequence). Trimming at V came to 4 bases and at J to 7 bases, leaving 9 bases not matched to a gene. The CDR3 loop spans 16 amino acids. CDR3 sequence: CASSPLQGGRNSPLHF. The CDR3, as DNA: TGTGCCAGCAGCCCGTTACAGGGGGGGCGGAATTCACCCCTCCACTTT.

The chain is built from TRBV6-5 and TRBJ1-5, with 8 bases that match TRBD1. Trimming removed 7 bases from V and 6 bases from J; junction bases left unmatched: 5. The CDR3 sequence is 13 residues long. Germline CDR1 is MNHEY and CDR2 is SVGAGI. In DNA, the CDR3 is TGTGCCAGCACTTTACAGGGGGGTCAGCCCCAGCATTTT. Its translation is CASTLQGGQPQHF.

The CDR3 nucleotides read TGTGCCAGCAGCCCAGGGGACAGGGACCACACTGAAGCTTTCTTT. This gives the protein CASSPGDRDHTEAFF. The chain couples TRBV4-2 to TRBJ1-1; 9 bases agree with TRBD1. Looked up from germline, CDR1 is LGHNA and CDR2 is YNFKEQ. The CDR3 totals 15 residues. V was clipped by 4 bases and J by 3 bases; unmatched bases: 6.

This chain uses TRBV12-3 or TRBV12-4 with TRBJ2-7; D not resolved. The germline V and J ends were trimmed by 6 bases and 4 bases, with 7 bases remaining between them. This CDR3 region has 11 residues. The CDR3 loop is CASSRDYEQYF. In DNA, the CDR3 is TGTGCCAGCAGCCGCGATTACGAGCAGTACTTC.

The CDR3 DNA reads as TGCGCCAGCAGCCCGGGACTCTCGGCACGAGAGACCCAGTACTTC. This sequence encodes CASSPGLSARETQYF. The chain combines TRBV5-1 with TRBJ2-5; possibly TRBD2 for D (6 bases). Germline CDR1 and CDR2: SGHRS and YFSETQ. V gave up 4 bases and J gave up 4 bases, with 17 bases separating them. There are 15 residues in the CDR3.

This clone was found once. This chain connects TRBV7-3 to TRBJ2-1, with TRBD2 identical over 12 bases. The CDR3 runs 15 residues. CDR1 is SGHTA, CDR2 FQGTGA, per germline. V trimming: 5 bases; J trimming: 4 bases; junction bases outside the gene matches: 3. The CDR3 loop is CASSPSGGAYNEQFF. The CDR3 DNA is TGTGCCAGCAGCCCTAGCGGGGGGGCTTACAATGAGCAGTTCTTC.

The chain employs TRBV18 and TRBJ2-7; possibly TRBD1 for D (6 bases). CDR3 size: 13 residues. The V end was cut by 4 bases, the J end by 3 bases, with 10 bases between. The germline V gene encodes CDR1 KGHSH and CDR2 LQKENI. Here the CDR3 DNA reads TGTGCCAGCTCACGGGGACAATTCTACGAGCAGTACTTC. Its protein is CASSRGQFYEQYF.

V gene TRBV5-1 combines with J gene TRBJ2-3, with a possible D match to TRBD2 (5 bases). Germline V gives CDR1 SGHRS, CDR2 YFSETQ. This CDR3 region has 15 residues. V gave up 4 bases and J gave up 4 bases, with 16 bases separating them. The CDR3 region has the DNA TGCGCCAGCAGCGATGTTAGGGCGGGCGCAGATACGCAGTATTTT. It encodes CASSDVRAGADTQYF. Full variable domain (rest looked up from reference TRBV5-1 and TRBJ2-3): KAGVTQTPRYLIKTRGQQVTLSCSPISGHRSVSWYQQTPGQGLQFLFEYFSETQRNKGNFPGRFSGRQFSNSRSEMNVSTLELGDSALYLCASSDVRAGADTQYFGPGTRLTVL.

The CDR3 spells CASSQGPTAISGNTIYF. CDR3 bases: TGCGCCAGCAGCCAGGGGCCGACAGCAATCTCTGGAAACACCATATATTTT. This chain uses TRBV4-1 with TRBJ1-3, with a tentative D call TRBD1 (5 bases). There are 17 residues in the CDR3. In germline, CDR1 is MGHRA, CDR2 YSYEKL. Trimming took off 3 bases at V and 0 bases at J, with 15 bases between the two ends.

The J gene is TRBJ1-4, the V gene TRBV2; TRBD1 matches at 7 bases. This CDR3 spans 13 amino acids. Per germline, CDR1 SNHLY and CDR2 FYNNEI. V lost 7 bases and J lost 4; bases outside the gene matches: 3. Here the CDR3 DNA reads TGTGCCAGCAAGGGGACAGATAATGAAAAACTGTTTTTT. Translating it yields CASKGTDNEKLFF.

This clone was detected only a few times. This sequence joins TRBV11-2 and TRBJ2-5, with 8 bases identical to TRBD2. This CDR3 spans 14 amino acids. The trim removed 3 bases at V and 5 bases at J, leaving 5 bases unmatched. Germline assignment: CDR1 SGHAT and CDR2 FQNNGV. The CDR3 DNA sequence: TGTGCCAGCAGCTTGGGACTAGATAGTGAGACCCAGTACTTC. This encodes CASSLGLDSETQYF.

The chain carries TRBV7-7 and TRBJ2-1; D possibly corresponds to TRBD2 (5 bases). Germline V gene lookup returns CDR1 SSHAT and CDR2 FNYEAQ (reference sequence). The CDR3 has 15 residues. Trimming took 1 base from V and 2 from J, leaving 9 bases between them. The DNA of the CDR3 is TGTGCCAGCAGCTTAGGAGGACTGCCCTACAATGAGCAGTTCTTC. Protein: CASSLGGLPYNEQFF.

The J gene is TRBJ1-4, the V gene TRBV12-5; D not certain. CDR1 is LGHNT and CDR2 is FRNRAP in the germline V gene. CDR3 length equals 17 residues. V lost 1 base, J lost 1 base, and 13 bases lay in between. DNA for the CDR3: TGTGCTAGTGGTTTGGCAGTAGAGGGTGGAACTAATGAAAAACTGTTTTTT. Protein product: CASGLAVEGGTNEKLFF. Full variable domain (rest looked up from reference TRBV12-5 and TRBJ1-4): DARVTQTPRHKVTEMGQEVTMRCQPILGHNTVFWYRQTMMQGLELLAYFRNRAPLDDSGMPKDRFSAEMPDATLATLKIQPSEPRDSAVYFCASGLAVEGGTNEKLFFGSGTQLSVL.

The chain recombines TRBV19 with TRBJ2-3, with 9 bases fitting TRBD2. Germline V gene data show CDR1 as LNHDA and CDR2 as SQIVND (reference sequence). Germline trimming cut 6 bases from V and 6 bases from J; bases unmatched to any gene: 10. The CDR3 sequence is 15 residues long. The chain's CDR3 is CASSRRAGGPDTQYF. The CDR3 DNA reads TGTGCCAGTAGCCGCCGAGCGGGGGGCCCCGATACGCAGTATTTT.

This clone has only one observation. This chain connects TRBV10-2 to TRBJ2-1; no firm D call. The V end was cut by 1 base, the J end by 6 bases, with 16 bases between. In germline, CDR1 is WSHSY, CDR2 SAAADI. There are 16 residues in the CDR3. The CDR3: CASSELNLQVINEQFF. CDR3 in DNA: TGCGCCAGCAGTGAGTTGAATTTACAAGTAATCAATGAGCAGTTCTTC.

The chain has TRBV11-2 and TRBJ1-1; 7 nucleotides line up with TRBD1. This CDR3 contains 15 residues. Germline CDR1 is SGHAT and CDR2 is FQNNGV. Germline trimming cut 3 bases from V and 9 bases from J; bases unmatched to any gene: 13. For the CDR3, the DNA is TGTGCCAGCAGCTTGGGGACAGCGTCAAGAATTAAAGCTTTCTTT. Protein sequence: CASSLGTASRIKAFF.

The J gene is TRBJ2-3, the V gene TRBV2, with TRBD1 matching 10 bases. J lost 0 bases, V lost 6 bases, and 3 bases had no gene match. CDR1 and CDR2 (germline): SNHLY, FYNNEI. This CDR3 has 15 residues. The CDR3 bases are TGTGCCAGCAGACGACAGGGGGCCAGCACAGATACGCAGTATTTT. The encoded protein is CASRRQGASTDTQYF.

The V call is TRBV20-1, the J call TRBJ2-7; no clear D gene. The CDR3 has 11 residues. V lost 2 bases and J 5 bases, leaving 7 bases between the germline ends. Germline CDR1 is DFQATT and CDR2 is SNEGSKA (reference sequence). CDR3 in amino acids: CSARTYNEQYF. The CDR3 region has the DNA TGCAGTGCTAGAACGTACAACGAGCAGTACTTC.